The clone carrying this TCR beta chain was detected many times. The time point is: patch test 1, 2 weeks after DPC sensitization. This sample's treatment: therapeutic diphenylcyclopropenone sensitization with weekly scalp DPC. The data derive from a study of human T cells and chemical hapten exposure. Unique molecular identifiers were affixed to discrete cDNA molecules within the library. TCRdb ran MiXCR on the RACE reads and lists one entry per CDR3 protein. There are a few hundred thousand distinct CDR3 sequences in the sample; 4.8% occur only once, and around 2.3% lies in the top ten. With 3 bases removed from V and 5 bases from J, the gap between germline ends came to 13 bases. This CDR3 is 14 amino acids long.

The sequenced sample was whole blood, obtained in connection with sensitization to the hapten diphenylcyclopropenone (DPC). The chain combines TRBV12-3 or TRBV12-4 with TRBJ1-1; no definite D call. The receptor's source is a woman between 45 and 65 years old with alopecia areata. Some clones in this sample may be carry-over from other donors' samples. CDR3 DNA sequence: TGTGCCAGCAGTTTCGCGGGCGCAAGGACTGAAGCTTTCTTT. It specifies CASSFAGARTEAFF.